These 29 T cell receptor beta chains originate from one sample sequenced in a study of identical twins. TCRdb itself ran the 5' RACE reads through MiXCR, one entry per CDR3 protein. The data contain 510,000 or so distinct CDR3 sequences, 13% to 15% of them seen just once; the ten biggest clones take up roughly 0.46%. This sample also belongs to another study, concerning yellow fever vaccine responses in identical twins.

The sequenced sample consisted of CD4+ T cells sorted from blood. The source of these receptors is a woman under 30 in good health.

The table lists this clonotype with a few counts. The genes are TRBV28 and TRBJ2-7; 9 bases fit TRBD2. The V gene's germline CDR1 is MDHEN and CDR2 SYDVKM. CDR3 length: 18 residues. With 6 bases clipped from V and 4 bases from J, the junction kept 19 bases outside the gene matches. This chain's CDR3 is CASRPFRTGSGSNYEQYF. Written as DNA, the CDR3 is TGTGCCAGCAGACCCTTTCGGACGGGTAGCGGGAGCAATTACGAGCAGTACTTC.

This clonotype was counted only a few times. The rearrangement links TRBV24-1 to TRBJ1-1; 10 bases align to TRBD1. The CDR3 spans 14 residues. Germline CDR1 KGHDR, CDR2 SFDVKD. V lost 7 bases to trimming and J lost 1 base; unmatched junction nucleotides: 2. The CDR3 sequence: CATRDRGRNTEAFF. CDR3 nucleotides: TGTGCCACCAGAGACAGGGGGCGGAACACTGAAGCTTTCTTT.

This clonotype was observed a few times. The chain links TRBV7-3 to TRBJ2-1, with 9 nucleotides matching TRBD2. The CDR3 extends over 15 amino acids. Germline lookup yields CDR1 SGHTA and CDR2 FQGTGA. Losses at the gene ends were 9 bases for V and 7 bases for J; bases not matched to a gene: 13. The DNA for the CDR3 is TGTGCCAGTACTTTAGCGGGAGCTCCACTAAATGAGCAGTTCTTC. The encoded protein is CASTLAGAPLNEQFF.

This clonotype has more than one count but fewer than ten. The rearrangement joins TRBV5-1 to TRBJ1-6; possibly TRBD1 for D (5 bases). CDR3 length: 15 amino acids. Trimming cost V 5 bases and J 7 bases, with 16 bases left between them. CDR1 and CDR2 (germline): SGHRS, YFSETQ. The CDR3 sequence: CASRTAGRTNSPLHF. The CDR3 DNA follows: TGCGCCAGCAGAACGGCTGGACGGACAAATTCACCCCTCCACTTT.

The chain joins TRBV3-1 to TRBJ2-1; D unresolved. Per the germline V gene, CDR1 is LGHDT and CDR2 is YNNKEL (reference sequence). The CDR3 is made up of 14 amino acids. V dropped 0 bases and J dropped 6 bases, with 9 bases sitting between them. The CDR3 loop is CASSQDPPSNEQFF. The CDR3 nucleotides read TGTGCCAGCAGCCAAGATCCACCATCCAATGAGCAGTTCTTC.

The chain uses TRBV21-1 and TRBJ2-3; the D segment call TRBD2 is taken from the table without a DNA check. TRBV21-1 is a known pseudogene. This CDR3 has 17 residues. CDR3: CASSKFVSGGGADTQYF. The CDR3, as DNA: TGTGCCAGCAGCAAATTCGTCAGCGGAGGGGGTGCAGATACGCAGTATTTT.

This chain joins TRBV6-5 and TRBJ2-7; D unclear. Germline V lookup: CDR1 MNHEY, CDR2 SVGAGI. V was trimmed by 4 bases and J by 0 bases, leaving 10 bases between them. The CDR3 covers 14 residues. DNA of the CDR3: TGTGCCAGCAGTTCCCGGTATAGCTCCTACGAGCAGTACTTC. It yields the protein CASSSRYSSYEQYF.

This chain connects TRBV2 to TRBJ2-7; unclear D gene. Trimming pared 7 bases from V and 3 bases from J, leaving 7 bases between. The CDR3 consists of 11 residues. Germline V gene sequence: CDR1 SNHLY, CDR2 FYNNEI. The CDR3 protein is CASTENYEQYF. The CDR3 region has the DNA TGTGCCAGCACCGAAAACTACGAGCAGTACTTC. Full variable domain (rest looked up from reference TRBV2 and TRBJ2-7): EPEVTQTPSHQVTQMGQEVILRCVPISNHLYFYWYRQILGQKVEFLVSFYNNEISEKSEIFDDQFSVERPDGSNFTLKIRSTKLEDSAMYFCASTENYEQYFGPGTRLTVT.

This clonotype came up a few times. The rearrangement uses TRBV2 and TRBJ2-7, with 8 bases that match TRBD2. Germline V gene sequence: CDR1 SNHLY, CDR2 FYNNEI. V dropped 6 bases and J dropped 0; count of bases not matched to a gene: 1. The CDR3 length is 13 residues. The CDR3 DNA sequence: TGTGCCAGCAGCAGCGGGAGCTCCTACGAGCAGTACTTC. Translated, it gives CASSSGSSYEQYF.

The V and J genes are TRBV7-9 and TRBJ2-5; D uncertain. The V gene's germline CDR1 is SEHNR and CDR2 FQNEAQ (reference sequence). There are 11 residues in the CDR3. V was cut by 7 bases and J by 3 bases, with 6 bases left in between. Written as DNA, the CDR3 is TGTGCCAGCAACCCAAAAGAGACCCAGTACTTC. Encoded protein: CASNPKETQYF. Filled out from reference TRBV7-9 and TRBJ2-5, the complete variable domain reads DTGVSQNPRHKITKRGQNVTFRCDPISEHNRLYWYRQTLGQGPEFLTYFQNEAQLEKSRLLSDRFSAERPKGSFSTLEIQRTEQGDSAMYLCASNPKETQYFGPGTRLLVL.

This clonotype was counted between two and nine times. The genes are TRBV6-1 and TRBJ1-6; D is uncertain. The CDR3 totals 15 residues. Germline V gene sequence: CDR1 MNHNS, CDR2 SASEGT. The V and J ends lost 3 bases and 7 bases respectively, with 13 bases between them. DNA of the CDR3: TGTGCCAGCAGTGATGGGAGTTTCGGGAATTCACCCCTCCACTTT. It translates to CASSDGSFGNSPLHF.

The chain joins TRBV12-3 or TRBV12-4 to TRBJ1-1, with 9 bases that match TRBD1. V shed 9 bases and J 2 bases; nucleotides not matched to a gene: 10. This CDR3 region has 15 residues. CDR3 sequence reads: CASDSRTGVNTEAFF. Here the CDR3 DNA reads TGTGCCAGTGATTCTCGGACAGGGGTAAACACTGAAGCTTTCTTT.

J is TRBJ2-7 and V is TRBV27; D gene unclear. The CDR3 spans 12 residues. Germline values: CDR1 MNHEY, CDR2 SMNVEV (reference sequence). V gave up 6 bases and J gave up 3 bases, with 9 bases separating them. The CDR3 spells CASRSGLYEQYF. CDR3 nucleotides: TGTGCCAGCAGGTCGGGTCTCTACGAGCAGTACTTC.

This clonotype came up a few times. The chain employs TRBV10-3 and TRBJ1-2; D gene uncertain. CDR1 and CDR2 (germline): ENHRY, SYGVKD. V was cut by 0 bases and J by 8 bases, with 25 bases left in between. This CDR3 comprises 18 residues. The CDR3 DNA is TGTGCCATCAGTGAGTCGAGTTCCGGGTACGGGGTCACCCCAGGCTACACCTTC. Protein: CAISESSSGYGVTPGYTF.

The chain links TRBV4-2 to TRBJ1-2, with a possible D match to TRBD1 (5 bases). V was trimmed by 0 bases and J by 4 bases, leaving 15 bases between them. Germline V gives CDR1 LGHNA, CDR2 YNFKEQ. CDR3 size: 16 residues. The CDR3: CASSQDGAGTPYGYTF. The CDR3 DNA sequence: TGTGCCAGCAGCCAAGATGGGGCAGGAACCCCCTATGGCTACACCTTC.

This clonotype occurred many times. This chain joins TRBV29-1 and TRBJ2-1; 8 bases agree with TRBD1. CDR1 SQVTM and CDR2 ANQGSEA come from the germline V gene. With V trimmed by 7 bases and J by 8 bases, 4 bases remained unmatched. The CDR3 sequence is 11 residues long. Here the CDR3 DNA reads TGCAGCGCGGACAGGGTCGATGAGCAGTTCTTC. The encoded protein is CSADRVDEQFF.

In its sample, this clonotype was seen a few times. V gene TRBV10-3 combines with J gene TRBJ1-1; possible D gene TRBD1, 5 bases. Deletions cut 7 bases from V and 0 bases from J, with 15 bases between. This CDR3 has 15 residues. Germline V gene data show CDR1 as ENHRY and CDR2 as SYGVKD. The CDR3 DNA is TGTGCCATCACCAAAGACAGCATTATGAACACTGAAGCTTTCTTT. It translates to CAITKDSIMNTEAFF.

V usage is TRBV3-1 and J usage is TRBJ2-2, with 7 bases that match TRBD2. Germline CDR1 is LGHDT and CDR2 is YNNKEL (reference sequence). CDR3 length: 18 residues. Trimming at V came to 4 bases and at J to 2 bases, leaving 13 bases not matched to a gene. DNA for the CDR3: TGTGCCAGCAGCCTAGAAAAAATTAGCGGGTTTAACACCGGGGAGCTGTTTTTT. As protein: CASSLEKISGFNTGELFF.

The rearrangement joins TRBV28 to TRBJ1-1; D remains ambiguous. The CDR3 runs to 13 residues. Germline CDR1 is MDHEN and CDR2 is SYDVKM. Trimming left V 6 bases short and J 1 base short, with 9 bases between. The CDR3 region has the DNA TGTGCCAGCAGCCGGTCGGGGAACACTGAAGCTTTCTTT. Protein sequence: CASSRSGNTEAFF.

This clonotype occurred a few times. The V and J genes are TRBV5-1 and TRBJ1-5, with D unclear. The germline gives CDR1 SGHRS, CDR2 YFSETQ. The CDR3 totals 14 residues. V was clipped by 4 bases and J by 6 bases, with 14 bases between them. In DNA form, the CDR3 reads TGCGCCAGCAGCCCGGACGGTATAGGTCAGCCCCAGCATTTT. Translating gives CASSPDGIGQPQHF.

This clonotype appeared many times. The chain links TRBV29-1 to TRBJ2-5, with 7 bases fitting TRBD1. V lost 6 bases to trimming and J lost 1 base; unmatched junction nucleotides: 5. The CDR3 totals 13 residues. Germline values: CDR1 SQVTM, CDR2 ANQGSEA. The CDR3 region has the DNA TGCAGCGTAGGGGGACAGTTCCAAGAGACCCAGTACTTC. As protein: CSVGGQFQETQYF.

This clonotype occurred a few times. This chain connects TRBV6-5 to TRBJ1-1; 9 nucleotides line up with TRBD1. Germline loops: CDR1 MNHEY, CDR2 SVGAGI. CDR3 size: 13 residues. J lost 6 bases, V lost 2 bases, and 1 base had no gene match. This chain's CDR3 is CASSYGTGPEAFF. CDR3 DNA sequence: TGTGCCAGCAGTTACGGGACAGGGCCTGAAGCTTTCTTT.

This chain connects TRBV12-3 or TRBV12-4 to TRBJ2-6; 8 bases align to TRBD1. V lost 7 bases and J lost 0; bases outside the gene matches: 8. The CDR3 spans 17 residues. The chain's CDR3 is CASTKGQALSGANVLTF. CDR3 in DNA: TGTGCCAGCACCAAGGGACAGGCGCTCTCTGGGGCCAACGTCCTGACTTTC.

The V call is TRBV9, the J call TRBJ2-5; no clear D. The germline V gene encodes CDR1 SGDLS and CDR2 YYNGEE. The V gene lost 0 bases and the J gene lost 7 bases, with 16 bases spanning the gap. The CDR3 covers 15 residues. The CDR3 sequence is CASSVDMSETGTQYF. CDR3 coding DNA: TGTGCCAGCAGCGTAGACATGTCAGAGACGGGGACCCAGTACTTC.

The V call is TRBV20-1, the J call TRBJ1-2; 7 nucleotides align to TRBD1. From germline, CDR1 is DFQATT and CDR2 SNEGSKA (reference sequence). V was pared by 3 bases and J by 6 bases, with 13 bases of the junction left unmatched. The CDR3 covers 15 residues. The CDR3, as DNA: TGCAGTGCTAGTAACAGGGGCCCGCAATGGGATGGCTACACCTTC. This encodes CSASNRGPQWDGYTF.

The rearrangement joins TRBV2 to TRBJ1-2, with D unresolved. Trimming stripped 7 bases from V and 4 bases from J, with 16 bases between. Per the germline V gene, CDR1 is SNHLY and CDR2 is FYNNEI. The CDR3 sequence is 14 residues long. The CDR3, as DNA: TGTGCCAGCAAGTACGGAGACGGGGTCTATGGCTACACCTTC. Translation gives CASKYGDGVYGYTF.

The CDR3 is CASSSRGEEQYF. CDR3 sequence (DNA): TGTGCCAGCAGTTCGAGGGGGGAGGAGCAGTACTTC. This chain joins TRBV13 and TRBJ2-7; D possibly uses TRBD1 or TRBD2 (6 bases each). The CDR3 has 12 residues. V lost 6 bases to trimming and J lost 7 bases, with 13 bases between them. Germline CDR1 PRHDT, CDR2 FYEKMQ (reference sequence).

This rearrangement joins TRBV6-1 to TRBJ1-1, with D possibly TRBD1 on 6 matching bases. The CDR3 is 16 amino acids. The germline V and J ends were trimmed by 1 base and 8 bases, with 20 bases remaining between them. Looked up from germline, CDR1 is MNHNS and CDR2 is SASEGT. In DNA form, the CDR3 reads TGTGCCAGCAGTGAAGAGTACGGGACAACCTCCTTGGAAGCTTTCTTT. It specifies CASSEEYGTTSLEAFF.

The rearrangement links TRBV28 to TRBJ1-5; D possibly corresponds to TRBD1 (5 bases). Per the germline V gene, CDR1 is MDHEN and CDR2 is SYDVKM. Deletions cut 6 bases from V and 5 bases from J, with 14 bases between. This CDR3 spans 14 amino acids. CDR3 in amino acids: CASRVAGLHQPQHF. CDR3 nucleotides: TGTGCCAGCAGGGTGGCAGGGTTGCATCAGCCCCAGCATTTT. The full variable domain, rest sourced from reference TRBV28 and TRBJ1-5, is DVKVTQSSRYLVKRTGEKVFLECVQDMDHENMFWYRQDPGLGLRLIYFSYDVKMKEKGDIPEGYSVSREKKERFSLILESASTNQTSMYLCASRVAGLHQPQHFGDGTRLSIL.